These 23 T cell receptor beta chains were all obtained from the same sample, sequenced in a study of CD8 T cells in Susac syndrome. RNA in amounts of roughly 0.5 to 1 ug was reverse transcribed with random hexamers. One entry per CDR3 protein results from TCRdb running MiXCR on the immunoSEQ multiplex PCR reads. This table holds 65,000 to 75,000 distinct CDR3 sequences, 85% to 95% found once. The sample consisted of CD8+ T cells from PBMCs. These receptors all stem from a human donor in good health.

The V call is TRBV7-9, the J call TRBJ2-3, with TRBD1 matching over 7 bases. CDR1 SEHNR and CDR2 FQNEAQ come from the germline V gene (reference sequence). This CDR3 has 16 residues. After removal of 5 bases from V and 0 bases from J, the junction contained 8 bases not matched to a gene. The CDR3 DNA sequence: TGTGCCAGCAGCCCTAGGGACAGTCTTAGCACAGATACGCAGTATTTT. This gives the protein CASSPRDSLSTDTQYF.

The table lists this clonotype with a count of one. The chain employs TRBV29-1 and TRBJ2-1; 7 bases are a match to TRBD1. CDR3 size: 16 residues. Germline assignment: CDR1 SQVTM and CDR2 ANQGSEA. Germline trimming cut 1 base from V and 4 bases from J; bases unmatched to any gene: 10. Here the CDR3 reads CSVEAKGGLPYNEQFF. In DNA, the CDR3 is TGCAGCGTTGAAGCCAAAGGGGGCCTCCCTTACAATGAGCAGTTCTTC.

The count of this clonotype is one. The chain recombines TRBV4-2 with TRBJ1-1; TRBD1 is a possible D gene (5 bases). Germline CDR1 LGHNA, CDR2 YNFKEQ. Trimming shortened V by 7 bases and J by 1 base, and 7 bases separated the two germline ends. The length of the CDR3 is 12 residues. This CDR3 reads CASKGPNTEAFF. The CDR3 nucleotides read TGTGCCAGCAAGGGGCCGAACACTGAAGCTTTCTTT.

In this sample, this clonotype turned up a few times. One junction end disagrees with the germline gene, perhaps due to a read error. V and J are TRBV5-1 and TRBJ2-1; D is unresolved. Germline values: CDR1 SGHRS, CDR2 YFSETQ. The CDR3 consists of 13 residues. The CDR3 protein is CASSLGSYNEQFF. Here the CDR3 DNA reads TGTGCCAGCAGTTTAGGCTCCTACAATGAGCAGTTCTTC.

This rearrangement joins TRBV30 to TRBJ1-1; D gene uncertain. Germline V gene data show CDR1 as GTSNPN and CDR2 as SVGIG (reference sequence). V lost 0 bases, J lost 1 base, and 9 bases lay in between. The CDR3 has 14 residues. CDR3: CAWSVHTENTEAFF. The CDR3, as DNA: TGTGCCTGGAGTGTACACACCGAGAACACTGAAGCTTTCTTT.

The chain links TRBV25-1 to TRBJ2-7, with 8 bases matching TRBD1. CDR1 MGHDK and CDR2 SYGVNS come from the germline V gene. V lost 5 bases and J lost 5; bases outside the gene matches: 11. The CDR3 contains 15 residues. The CDR3 nucleotides are TGTGCCAGCAGTCCCCCGGACAGGGAGGAGCACGAGCAGTACTTC. Translation: CASSPPDREEHEQYF.

This chain uses TRBV4-3 with TRBJ1-2, with 9 positions matching TRBD1. With 0 bases clipped from V and 4 bases from J, the junction kept 6 bases outside the gene matches. The CDR3 has 16 residues. Germline assignment: CDR1 LGHNA and CDR2 YSLEER. The CDR3 sequence: CASSQDPTGGGYGYTF. The DNA of the CDR3 is TGCGCCAGCAGCCAAGATCCGACAGGGGGAGGCTATGGCTACACCTTC.

V usage is TRBV19 and J usage is TRBJ1-1, with TRBD1 matching over 9 bases. CDR3 length equals 14 residues. The germline V gene has CDR1 LNHDA and CDR2 SQIVND (reference sequence). V trimming: 6 bases; J trimming: 1 base; junction bases outside the gene matches: 3. The CDR3 sequence: CASSPDRGNTEAFF. DNA of the CDR3: TGTGCCAGTAGCCCGGACAGGGGGAACACTGAAGCTTTCTTT. The full variable domain, in which reference TRBV19 and TRBJ1-1 provide the parts outside the CDR3, is DGGITQSPKYLFRKEGQNVTLSCEQNLNHDAMYWYRQDPGQGLRLIYYSQIVNDFQKGDIAEGYSVSREKKESFPLTVTSAQKNPTAFYLCASSPDRGNTEAFFGQGTRLTVV.

The chain recombines TRBV7-9 with TRBJ2-1; 8 bases line up with TRBD2. In germline, CDR1 is SEHNR, CDR2 FQNEAQ (reference sequence). V shed 5 bases, J shed 9 bases, and the junction held 12 bases outside the gene matches. The CDR3 runs to 15 residues. CDR3 sequence (DNA): TGTGCCAGCAGCCCCCCAGCGGGGGCCCCCGGTGAGCAGTTCTTC. Its translation is CASSPPAGAPGEQFF.

This clonotype came up once. The rearrangement joins TRBV29-1 to TRBJ2-1; no clear D. This CDR3 comprises 8 residues. Germline V gene lookup returns CDR1 SQVTM and CDR2 ANQGSEA. V was cut by 3 bases and J by 12 bases, with 3 bases left in between. The CDR3 coding sequence is TGCAGCGTTGACTGGCAGTTCTTC. Protein sequence: CSVDWQFF.

The CDR3 here is CASRQGVYNEQFF. CDR3 nucleotides: TGTGCCAGCCGACAGGGGGTCTACAATGAGCAGTTCTTC. The chain links TRBV6-2 or TRBV6-3 to TRBJ2-1; 9 positions agree with TRBD1. The germline CDR1 and CDR2 sequences are MNHEY and SVGEGT. This CDR3 contains 13 residues. J gave up 3 bases and V 8 bases, and 2 bases lay outside the gene matches.

The chain employs TRBV3-1 and TRBJ2-3, with unresolved D. The CDR3 is 14 amino acids. The germline V and J ends were trimmed by 3 bases and 0 bases, with 7 bases remaining between them. Germline values: CDR1 LGHDT, CDR2 YNNKEL (reference sequence). The CDR3 loop reads CASSHRTSTDTQYF. The DNA of the CDR3 is TGTGCCAGCAGCCACCGGACGAGCACAGATACGCAGTATTTT.

The chain uses TRBV7-3 and TRBJ2-3; possibly TRBD2 for D (6 bases). CDR3 length equals 14 residues. CDR1 and CDR2 from the germline V gene are SGHTA and FQGTGA. Deletions cut 5 bases from V and 2 bases from J, with 11 bases between. CDR3 sequence: CASSLEGLTDTQYF. The CDR3 DNA reads TGTGCCAGCAGCCTGGAGGGGCTCACAGATACGCAGTATTTT.

The rearrangement uses TRBV11-2 and TRBJ2-2; no firm D call. The V and J ends lost 4 bases and 1 base respectively, with 4 bases between them. The CDR3 contains 13 residues. Germline V gene sequence: CDR1 SGHAT, CDR2 FQNNGV. The CDR3 DNA reads TGTGCCAGCAGCTCCTTGAACACCGGGGAGCTGTTTTTT. Translating gives CASSSLNTGELFF.

V and J are TRBV29-1 and TRBJ1-4; D ambiguous. This CDR3 has 15 amino acids. The V and J ends lost 0 bases and 3 bases respectively, with 11 bases between them. Germline loops: CDR1 SQVTM, CDR2 ANQGSEA. The CDR3 DNA reads as TGCAGCGTTGAAGATGCGAGTTTAGCTAATGAAAAACTGTTTTTT. Its translation is CSVEDASLANEKLFF. Looking up the rest from reference TRBV29-1 and TRBJ1-4 gives the full variable domain: SAVISQKPSRDICQRGTSLTIQCQVDSQVTMMFWYRQQPGQSLTLIATANQGSEATYESGFVIDKFPISRPNLTFSTLTVSNMSPEDSSIYLCSVEDASLANEKLFFGSGTQLSVL.

The chain employs TRBV7-9 and TRBJ1-5, with unresolved D. This CDR3 contains 15 residues. Germline CDR1 and CDR2: SEHNR and FQNEAQ (reference sequence). With 5 bases removed from V and 0 bases from J, the gap between germline ends came to 11 bases. The CDR3 region is CASSGAENSNQPQHF. CDR3 bases: TGTGCCAGCAGCGGAGCAGAAAATAGCAATCAGCCCCAGCATTTT.

The V call is TRBV19, the J call TRBJ1-1; D is ambiguous. Germline CDR1 and CDR2: LNHDA and SQIVND (reference sequence). This CDR3 region has 14 residues. The V end lost 10 bases, the J end lost 2 bases, and 17 bases lay between the germline ends. The CDR3 bases are TGTGCCACCGAGGTGGGTTCCGCTAACACTGAAGCTTTCTTT. Protein sequence: CATEVGSANTEAFF. The complete variable domain, with remaining parts taken from reference TRBV19 and TRBJ1-1, reads DGGITQSPKYLFRKEGQNVTLSCEQNLNHDAMYWYRQDPGQGLRLIYYSQIVNDFQKGDIAEGYSVSREKKESFPLTVTSAQKNPTAFYLCATEVGSANTEAFFGQGTRLTVV.

CDR3 in DNA: TGTGCCAGCAGCCAAGTAGGCTTCACCGGGGAGCTGTTTTTT. This translates into CASSQVGFTGELFF. This rearrangement joins TRBV14 to TRBJ2-2; D is ambiguous. Per germline, CDR1 SGHDN and CDR2 FVKESK. V gave up 1 base and J gave up 4 bases, with 7 bases separating them. This CDR3 has 14 residues.

The V and J genes are TRBV27 and TRBJ1-1; tentative D call: TRBD1 (5 bases). CDR1 is MNHEY, CDR2 SMNVEV, per germline (reference sequence). The V gene lost 5 bases and the J gene lost 1 base, with 11 bases spanning the gap. This CDR3 comprises 14 residues. The CDR3 coding sequence is TGTGCCAGCAGTCCCAATGGGGGGAACACTGAAGCTTTCTTT. This encodes CASSPNGGNTEAFF.

This clonotype was recorded a few times. The J gene is TRBJ2-7, the V gene TRBV6-6; D ambiguous. The CDR3 contains 15 residues. V dropped 7 bases and J dropped 3 bases, with 19 bases sitting between them. In germline, CDR1 is MNHNY, CDR2 SVGAGI (reference sequence). The CDR3 loop is CASTSTPTDFYEQYF. CDR3 nucleotide sequence: TGTGCCAGCACCTCTACCCCGACCGACTTCTACGAGCAGTACTTC.

The chain recombines TRBV30 with TRBJ1-2; maybe TRBD1 (5 bases). V was cut by 4 bases and J by 6 bases, with 9 bases left in between. Germline assignment: CDR1 GTSNPN and CDR2 SVGIG (reference sequence). This CDR3 region has 11 residues. CDR3 in amino acids: CAWKEGHGYTF. CDR3 nucleotide sequence: TGTGCCTGGAAGGAGGGGCATGGCTACACCTTC.

The rearrangement joins TRBV7-9 to TRBJ2-7; D remains unclear. The V gene lost 4 bases and the J gene lost 5 bases, with 21 bases spanning the gap. The V gene's germline CDR1 is SEHNR and CDR2 FQNEAQ (reference sequence). The CDR3 contains 16 residues. In nucleotides, the CDR3 is TGTGCCAGCAGCTCAGGTCCCGCGGATTACGGGCACGAGCAGTACGTC. Translation: CASSSGPADYGHEQYV.

The V and J genes are TRBV4-3 and TRBJ2-7, with 12 bases aligning to TRBD2. With 2 bases clipped from V and 2 bases from J, the junction kept 7 bases outside the gene matches. Germline lookup yields CDR1 LGHNA and CDR2 YSLEER. The CDR3 extends over 17 amino acids. The DNA of the CDR3 is TGCGCCAGCAGCCAAAAGACTAGCGGGGGCCTTCCCTACGAGCAGTACGTC. Translated, it gives CASSQKTSGGLPYEQYV.